Listed here are 9 T cell receptor beta chains from one sample, sequenced in a study of T cells after yellow fever vaccination (dated by TCRdb to the late 2010s). Library preparation was by 5' RACE. The data were produced on an Illumina NovaSeq 6000. The public reads were reprocessed in TCRdb via fastp at Q25 and MiXCR, keeping in-frame beta chains. Entries are consolidated by CDR3 protein sequence, retaining the most common genes and DNA. The sample contains a few hundred thousand distinct CDR3 sequences, around 4% of them found a single time. The top ten hold 20% to 30% of the sample. Interpreted using the paper, the treatment or condition label stands for: live attenuated yellow fever vaccine strain. Material: PBMCs, obtained on the day of the yellow fever booster vaccination. The origin of the receptors is a man aged 18-30 years who received the YFV17D yellow fever vaccine.

The chain couples TRBV7-6 to TRBJ1-6; 7 bases match TRBD1. Germline V lookup: CDR1 SGHVS, CDR2 FNYEAQ. Trimming took 5 bases from V and 14 from J; bases not matched to a gene: 9. The CDR3 is 13 residues long. CDR3 DNA: TGTGCCAGCAGCGAGACTCCGGGGACAGCCCTCCACTTT. Translating gives CASSETPGTALHF.

This clonotype was seen a handful of times. The V call is TRBV7-8, the J call TRBJ2-2, with D unclear. Deletions cut 2 bases from V and 3 bases from J, with 10 bases between. The CDR3 length is 15 residues. Germline V gives CDR1 SGHVS, CDR2 FQNEAQ. CDR3 coding DNA: TGTGCCAGCAGCTTACGACGCCCATACACCGGGGAGCTGTTTTTT. This translates into CASSLRRPYTGELFF.

This clonotype was found a few times. The rearrangement joins TRBV4-2 to TRBJ1-5, with 7 positions matching TRBD1. Looked up from germline, CDR1 is LGHNA and CDR2 is YNFKEQ. V lost 3 bases and J lost 2; bases outside the gene matches: 4. CDR3 length: 15 residues. The CDR3 coding sequence is TGTGCCAGCAGCCACCAGGGGGGTGGCAATCAGCCCCAGCATTTT. It yields the protein CASSHQGGGNQPQHF.

The chain couples TRBV25-1 to TRBJ1-6, with a possible D match to TRBD1 (5 bases). Looked up from germline, CDR1 is MGHDK and CDR2 is SYGVNS. V gave up 1 base and J gave up 10 bases, with 17 bases separating them. CDR3 length: 16 residues. CDR3 residues: CASSESFGRVKSPLHF. The CDR3 bases are TGTGCCAGCAGTGAATCGTTTGGCAGGGTCAAGTCACCCCTCCACTTT. Full variable domain (remainder filled in from reference TRBV25-1 and TRBJ1-6): EADIYQTPRYLVIGTGKKITLECSQTMGHDKMYWYQQDPGMELHLIHYSYGVNSTEKGDLSSESTVSRIRTEHFPLTLESARPSHTSQYLCASSESFGRVKSPLHFGNGTRLTVT.

The chain has TRBV7-9 and TRBJ1-2; 9 bases fit TRBD1. V was pared by 4 bases and J by 6 bases, with 18 bases of the junction left unmatched. CDR1 is SEHNR and CDR2 is FQNEAQ in the germline V gene (reference sequence). CDR3 length: 18 residues. The CDR3 loop reads CASSSLSGQGTKVHGYTF. For the CDR3, the DNA is TGTGCCAGCAGCTCCCTATCGGGACAGGGAACTAAGGTACATGGCTACACCTTC.

This clonotype was counted between two and nine times. CDR3 bases: TGTGCCAGTAGCCGCCTGAGGGGCCCCTACGAGCAGTACTTC. Its protein product is CASSRLRGPYEQYF. This chain connects TRBV19 to TRBJ2-7; D tentatively reads TRBD1 or TRBD2 (5 bases each). The length of the CDR3 is 14 residues. CDR1 is LNHDA, CDR2 SQIVND, per germline (reference sequence). The ends were cut back, 6 bases at V and 2 bases at J, with 14 bases in the middle.

At least ten counts were recorded for this clonotype. This chain connects TRBV5-1 to TRBJ1-5; tentatively, D is TRBD1 (5 bases). The CDR3 totals 14 residues. The V and J ends lost 3 bases and 4 bases respectively, with 11 bases between them. The germline V gene has CDR1 SGHRS and CDR2 YFSETQ. The CDR3 region is CASSSGPTNQPQHF. For the CDR3, the DNA is TGCGCCAGCAGCTCGGGACCTACAAATCAGCCCCAGCATTTT. The variable domain in full, completed from reference TRBV5-1 and TRBJ1-5, reads KAGVTQTPRYLIKTRGQQVTLSCSPISGHRSVSWYQQTPGQGLQFLFEYFSETQRNKGNFPGRFSGRQFSNSRSEMNVSTLELGDSALYLCASSSGPTNQPQHFGDGTRLSIL.

This clonotype was seen many times. J is TRBJ1-1 and V is TRBV12-3 or TRBV12-4; D may be TRBD1 (5 bases). The CDR3 is made up of 17 amino acids. V was pared by 9 bases and J by 4 bases, with 27 bases between. CDR3 nucleotides: TGTGCCAGTGCTTCCGGGACGTGGTTTCAACAAAGCACTGAAGCTTTCTTT. Translated, it gives CASASGTWFQQSTEAFF.

This clonotype was seen many times. The CDR3, as DNA: TGTGCCAGCAGTGAAAGGGACGGCACCGGGGAGCTGTTTTTT. Amino acid sequence: CASSERDGTGELFF. V gene TRBV2 combines with J gene TRBJ2-2; D is possibly TRBD1 or TRBD2 (5 bases each). Germline CDR1 is SNHLY and CDR2 is FYNNEI. The CDR3 is made up of 14 amino acids. Trimming left V 2 bases short and J 4 bases short, with 8 bases between.